This TCR beta chain originates from a study of beta chain features in type 1 diabetes. The sequenced template was cDNA made from the entire isolated RNA. Assay used: immunoSEQ multiplex PCR; TCRdb lists only in-frame clones, some missing. Here the sample spans hundreds of thousands of clones, around a sixth being singletons. This clone was counted only a few times. Other DNA variants within this sample encode the same CDR3. V was pared by 2 bases and J by 5 bases, with 6 bases between. The CDR3 consists of 13 residues. Germline loops: CDR1 MDHEN, CDR2 SYDVKM. The sample was naive CD4+ T cells from blood. The clonotype was recovered from a man younger than 35 in good health. The rearrangement joins TRBV28 to TRBJ1-4; no clear D gene. The CDR3 DNA is TGTGCCAGCAGTTTAACGGGAAATGAAAAACTGTTTTTT. It specifies CASSLTGNEKLFF.